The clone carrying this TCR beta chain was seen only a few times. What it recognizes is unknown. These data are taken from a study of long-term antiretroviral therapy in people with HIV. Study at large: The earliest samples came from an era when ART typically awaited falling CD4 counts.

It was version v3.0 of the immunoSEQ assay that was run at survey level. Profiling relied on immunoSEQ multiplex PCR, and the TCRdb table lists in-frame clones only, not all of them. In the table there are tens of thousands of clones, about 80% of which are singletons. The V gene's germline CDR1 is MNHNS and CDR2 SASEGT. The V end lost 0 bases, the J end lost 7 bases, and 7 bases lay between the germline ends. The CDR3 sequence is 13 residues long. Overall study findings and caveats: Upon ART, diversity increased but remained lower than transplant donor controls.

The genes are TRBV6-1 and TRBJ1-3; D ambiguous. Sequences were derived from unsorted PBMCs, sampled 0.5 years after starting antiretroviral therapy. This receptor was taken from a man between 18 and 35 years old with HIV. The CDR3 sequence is CASSEALRNTIYF. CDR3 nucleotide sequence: TGTGCCAGCAGTGAAGCGCTTCGGAACACCATATATTTT.